The 15 T cell receptor beta chains listed next were all sequenced from one sample in a study of blood T cell repertoires in COVID-19. Assay used: immunoSEQ multiplex PCR; TCRdb lists only in-frame clones, some missing. The sample lists 55,000 to 80,000 clones, roughly 86% seen once, with about 0.93% in the top ten. The sequenced material came from peripheral blood. The receptors here all came from a man in his 70s with acute or convalescent COVID-19.

The V call is TRBV4-1, the J call TRBJ2-5; perhaps TRBD1 as D (6 bases). The CDR3 has 15 residues. Germline values: CDR1 MGHRA, CDR2 YSYEKL. With 4 bases removed from V and 5 bases from J, the gap between germline ends came to 17 bases. The CDR3 coding sequence is TGCGCCAGCAGCCCAGCCACGACGCAGGGGGAGACCCAGTACTTC. This sequence encodes CASSPATTQGETQYF.

The gene calls are TRBV28 and TRBJ2-1; 7 nucleotides match TRBD2. The CDR3 is 15 residues long. V shed 5 bases, J shed 0 bases, and the junction held 4 bases outside the gene matches. Germline V CDR1 and CDR2: MDHEN, SYDVKM. As DNA, the CDR3 is TGTGCCAGCAGTACGCGGGGGAGCTCCTACAATGAGCAGTTCTTC. It codes for CASSTRGSSYNEQFF. Together with reference TRBV28 and TRBJ2-1, the CDR3 gives the full variable domain: DVKVTQSSRYLVKRTGEKVFLECVQDMDHENMFWYRQDPGLGLRLIYFSYDVKMKEKGDIPEGYSVSREKKERFSLILESASTNQTSMYLCASSTRGSSYNEQFFGPGTRLTVL.

The V call is TRBV5-1, the J call TRBJ2-1, with D maybe TRBD2 (6 bases). With 0 bases removed from V and 8 bases from J, the gap between germline ends came to 15 bases. Germline values: CDR1 SGHRS, CDR2 YFSETQ. This CDR3 is 15 amino acids long. The CDR3 coding sequence is TGCGCCAGCAGCTTGGAGACTAGTCAAATCGATGAGCAGTTCTTC. Translation: CASSLETSQIDEQFF.

V is TRBV19 and J is TRBJ1-5, with 9 bases lining up with TRBD1. V was pared by 7 bases and J by 7 bases, with 11 bases of the junction left unmatched. Looked up from germline, CDR1 is LNHDA and CDR2 is SQIVND (reference sequence). CDR3 size: 15 residues. CDR3 residues: CASTTGTGLGQPQHF. In nucleotides, the CDR3 is TGTGCCAGTACCACCGGGACAGGGTTGGGACAGCCCCAGCATTTT.

This clone was picked up a small number of times. The rearrangement uses TRBV20-1 and TRBJ2-7; D unclear. The germline V gene encodes CDR1 DFQATT and CDR2 SNEGSKA (reference sequence). The CDR3 extends over 11 amino acids. V dropped 6 bases and J dropped 6 bases, with 12 bases sitting between them. CDR3: CSALGSGEQYF. As DNA, the CDR3 is TGCAGTGCCTTGGGCTCCGGCGAGCAGTACTTC.

The V and J genes are TRBV7-8 and TRBJ1-2; 7 positions agree with TRBD1. The CDR3 has 15 amino acids. V shed 6 bases and J 0 bases; nucleotides not matched to a gene: 7. Germline V lookup: CDR1 SGHVS, CDR2 FQNEAQ. The DNA of the CDR3 is TGTGCCAGCAGGAAAGCAGGGGGTTCTAACTATGGCTACACCTTC. This gives the protein CASRKAGGSNYGYTF.

V usage is TRBV27 and J usage is TRBJ2-7; D possibly corresponds to TRBD2 (6 bases). The V and J ends lost 5 bases and 7 bases respectively, with 15 bases between them. Germline V gives CDR1 MNHEY, CDR2 SMNVEV (reference sequence). The CDR3 consists of 13 residues. The CDR3 DNA is TGTGCCAGCAGTATACGGGGAGGAGGTGAGCAGTACTTC. Amino acid sequence: CASSIRGGGEQYF.

Only one count was recorded for this clone. V usage is TRBV28 and J usage is TRBJ2-3, with TRBD1 matching 8 bases. Germline V lookup: CDR1 MDHEN, CDR2 SYDVKM. Trimming took 4 bases from V and 1 from J; bases not matched to a gene: 16. The CDR3 has 19 amino acids. The CDR3 here is CASSWGWFQGAGGTDTQYF. The CDR3 bases are TGTGCCAGCAGTTGGGGTTGGTTTCAGGGGGCAGGAGGCACAGATACGCAGTATTTT.

CDR3 in DNA: TGTGCCAGCAGTATCCCGACAGGAGGAAACACTGAAGCTTTCTTT. Translation: CASSIPTGGNTEAFF. The chain couples TRBV28 to TRBJ1-1, with TRBD1 as a possible D gene (6 bases). The CDR3 runs 15 residues. Trimming removed 5 bases from V and 2 bases from J, with 15 bases in between. The germline gives CDR1 MDHEN, CDR2 SYDVKM.

This chain uses TRBV7-2 with TRBJ2-2; 9 bases fit TRBD1. V shed 2 bases and J 3 bases; nucleotides not matched to a gene: 7. Looked up from germline, CDR1 is SGHTA and CDR2 is FQGNSA. The CDR3 contains 17 residues. The CDR3 here is CASSLTPGQGDTGELFF. CDR3 DNA: TGTGCCAGCAGCTTAACCCCGGGACAGGGTGACACCGGGGAGCTGTTTTTT.

The CDR3 DNA follows: TGCGCCAGCAGCTTAACCCCGCAGGGGGGAACTAATGAAAAACTGTTTTTT. It codes for CASSLTPQGGTNEKLFF. This rearrangement joins TRBV5-1 to TRBJ1-4, with 7 bases lining up with TRBD1. CDR1 and CDR2 from the germline V gene are SGHRS and YFSETQ. This CDR3 is 17 amino acids long. V gave up 2 bases and J gave up 1 base; unmatched junction bases: 8.

This chain connects TRBV6-5 to TRBJ1-3; a possible D gene is TRBD1 (5 bases). Germline CDR1 and CDR2: MNHEY and SVGAGI. The CDR3 has 16 amino acids. The V gene lost 1 base and the J gene lost 0 bases, with 10 bases spanning the gap. This CDR3 is CASSYFGGSSGNTIYF. CDR3 coding DNA: TGTGCCAGCAGTTACTTTGGGGGGAGCTCTGGAAACACCATATATTTT.

Concerning this clone itself: The sample contains more than one DNA sequence encoding this CDR3. This rearrangement joins TRBV5-1 to TRBJ1-1; D is undetermined. Germline CDR1 and CDR2: SGHRS and YFSETQ. V was clipped by 3 bases and J by 1 base, with 7 bases between them. The CDR3 is 13 residues long. This CDR3 reads CASSSSGNTEAFF. CDR3 DNA sequence: TGCGCCAGCAGCTCATCCGGGAACACTGAAGCTTTCTTT.

This chain links TRBV28 with TRBJ1-2; TRBD1 matches at 10 bases. The ends lost 5 bases at V and 5 bases at J; junction bases unmatched: 8. The CDR3 covers 15 residues. Germline values: CDR1 MDHEN, CDR2 SYDVKM. CDR3 sequence (DNA): TGTGCCAGCAGTCCCGCGGGGGACAGGGGTTATGGCTACACCTTC. It yields the protein CASSPAGDRGYGYTF.

This clone was seen once. The V gene is TRBV20-1, the J gene TRBJ1-5, with D possibly TRBD1 on 6 matching bases. Germline CDR1 reads DFQATT; CDR2 reads SNEGSKA (reference sequence). Trimming took off 3 bases at V and 7 bases at J, with 16 bases between the two ends. The CDR3 spans 14 residues. The CDR3 protein is CSASLNRDKQPQHF. The CDR3 DNA is TGCAGTGCTAGTCTTAACAGGGACAAACAGCCCCAGCATTTT.